The entry that follows covers one T cell receptor (beta chain) sequence. Participants had their cohort set by participant-reported clinical history. This sample is part of a study of blood T cell repertoires in COVID-19. Overall study: Specimens from acute and convalescent COVID-19 originated in the United States, Italy and Spain.

In the authors' methods: Estimated nucleated cell counts came from reference gene primer amplification. This table comes from immunoSEQ multiplex PCR, and its TCRdb copy is limited to in-frame clones, with some not included. V and J calls plus clone size are reproduced from that table; the DNA served to infer D and trimming. The sample consists of about 150,000 clones, approximately 80% of them appearing once. The CDR3 totals 11 residues. Germline values: CDR1 DFQATT, CDR2 SNEGSKA (reference sequence). The V gene lost 5 bases and the J gene lost 8 bases, with 12 bases spanning the gap. V gene TRBV20-1 combines with J gene TRBJ1-2, with D possibly TRBD1 on 6 matching bases. The source material was PBMCs or T cells enriched from blood (not recorded which). This receptor was identified in a woman between 45 and 60 years old who had recovered from COVID-19. This CDR3 reads CSAAPTGGYTF. The CDR3 nucleotides read TGCAGTGCTGCCCCCACAGGGGGCTACACCTTC.